What follows describes a single T cell receptor beta chain. The sample originates from a study of blood T cell repertoires in COVID-19. Study summary: Sites in the United States, Italy and Spain provided acute and convalescent COVID-19 samples. PBMCs, B-cell-depleted T cells, or T cells were the source of the cDNA or gDNA that made up the material.

Authors' methods: Estimated nucleated cell counts came from reference gene primer amplification. Clones were read by immunoSEQ multiplex PCR, and TCRdb kept only the in-frame ones, dropping some. The V and J calls and clone size are taken from that table; D and trimming were inferred from the DNA. This sample yields 110,000 or so clones, of which roughly 85% are seen a single time; about 5.5% belongs to the top ten. The V gene end was trimmed by 6 bases and the J gene end by 5 bases; junction bases not matched to a gene: 0. The CDR3 extends over 11 amino acids. Germline V gene data show CDR1 as SNHLY and CDR2 as FYNNEI.

V gene TRBV2 combines with J gene TRBJ2-5, with 7 bases aligning to TRBD2. The TCR comes from a woman in her sixties or seventies with COVID-19, enrolled during active disease. Sequenced material: peripheral blood. DNA of the CDR3: TGTGCCAGCAGACTAGCGGAGACCCAGTACTTC. It encodes CASRLAETQYF.